This TCR beta chain was recovered during a study of T-cell memory formation after mild COVID-19. Study background: TCR clusters were mostly confined to one donor each.

Whole-study findings and limits: Whether second-wave clones peaking at day 37 were SARS-CoV-2 specific went unconfirmed. From day 15 to 85, contracting clones were balanced between CD4 and CD8, whereas later expanders leaned toward CD4+.

This clonotype was detected many times. Its antigen remains unidentified. MiXCR was run by TCRdb on the 5' RACE reads, yielding one entry per CDR3 protein. The sample includes under 350,000 distinct CDR3 sequences, 15% to 20% of them seen just once. Germline V lookup: CDR1 SGHTA, CDR2 FQGNSA. The CDR3 length is 16 residues. With V trimmed by 6 bases and J by 2 bases, 9 bases remained unmatched. The rearrangement joins TRBV7-2 to TRBJ2-3; 9 positions match TRBD2. Specimen: PBMCs or a T cell subset sorted from them (not recorded which). This clonotype was sampled from a man aged 18 to 30 who had mild COVID-19 (a few samples of this study predate the infection). Cell type and time point are not known. The chain's CDR3 is CASSLYSGGITDTQYF. The DNA for the CDR3 is TGTGCCAGCAGTCTCTATAGCGGGGGAATCACAGATACGCAGTATTTT.